This T cell receptor (beta chain) was identified during a study of blood T cell repertoires in COVID-19. Whole-study context: Samples came from the United States, Italy and Spain, spanning acute and convalescent COVID-19.

V lost 4 bases, J lost 4 bases, and 7 bases stayed unmatched. Looked up from germline, CDR1 is SGHRS and CDR2 is YFSETQ. The CDR3 covers 15 residues. In this sample, this clone turned up once. The protocol was immunoSEQ multiplex PCR, while the TCRdb copy is restricted to in-frame clones and leaves out a portion. This sample yields fewer than 150,000 clones, of which approximately 77% are seen a single time; over 15% belongs to the top ten. Sequenced material: peripheral blood. The source is an elderly man with acute or convalescent COVID-19. This chain connects TRBV5-1 to TRBJ1-1; 10 bases map to TRBD1. CDR3 residues: CASSSGGQGSTEAFF. The DNA for the CDR3 is TGCGCCAGCAGCAGTGGGGGACAGGGGAGCACTGAAGCTTTCTTT.